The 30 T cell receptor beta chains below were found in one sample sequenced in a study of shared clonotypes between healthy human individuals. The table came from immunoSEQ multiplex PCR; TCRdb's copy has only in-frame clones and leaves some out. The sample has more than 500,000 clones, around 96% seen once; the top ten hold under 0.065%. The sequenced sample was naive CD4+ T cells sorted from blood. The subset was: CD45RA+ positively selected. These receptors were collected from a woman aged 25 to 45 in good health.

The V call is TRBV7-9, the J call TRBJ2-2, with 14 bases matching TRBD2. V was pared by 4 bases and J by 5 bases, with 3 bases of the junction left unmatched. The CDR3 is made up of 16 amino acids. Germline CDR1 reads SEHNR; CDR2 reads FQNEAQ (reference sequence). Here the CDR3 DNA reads TGTGCCAGCAGCTCCGGACTAGCGGGAGGTACCGGGGAGCTGTTTTTT. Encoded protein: CASSSGLAGGTGELFF. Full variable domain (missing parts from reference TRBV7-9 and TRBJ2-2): DTGVSQNPRHKITKRGQNVTFRCDPISEHNRLYWYRQTLGQGPEFLTYFQNEAQLEKSRLLSDRFSAERPKGSFSTLEIQRTEQGDSAMYLCASSSGLAGGTGELFFGEGSRLTVL.

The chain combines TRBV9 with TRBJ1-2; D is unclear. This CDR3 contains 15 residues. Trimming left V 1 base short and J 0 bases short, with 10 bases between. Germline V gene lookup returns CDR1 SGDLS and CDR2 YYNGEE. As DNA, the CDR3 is TGTGCCAGCAGCGTATCGGGGAGGACTAACTATGGCTACACCTTC. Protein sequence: CASSVSGRTNYGYTF.

As DNA, the CDR3 is TGCGCCAGCAGCTTGGGCCCGGGACAGTACACCGGGGAGCTGTTTTTT. Translating it yields CASSLGPGQYTGELFF. V is TRBV5-1 and J is TRBJ2-2, with 7 positions matching TRBD1. Per germline, CDR1 SGHRS and CDR2 YFSETQ. The CDR3 sequence is 16 residues long. V was clipped by 0 bases and J by 3 bases; unmatched bases: 5.

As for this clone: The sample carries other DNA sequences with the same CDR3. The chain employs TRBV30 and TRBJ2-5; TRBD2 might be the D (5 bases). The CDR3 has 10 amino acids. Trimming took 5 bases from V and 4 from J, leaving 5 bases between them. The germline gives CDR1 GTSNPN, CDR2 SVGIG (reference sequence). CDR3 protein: CAWGGETQYF. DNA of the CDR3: TGTGCCTGGGGAGGAGAGACCCAGTACTTC.

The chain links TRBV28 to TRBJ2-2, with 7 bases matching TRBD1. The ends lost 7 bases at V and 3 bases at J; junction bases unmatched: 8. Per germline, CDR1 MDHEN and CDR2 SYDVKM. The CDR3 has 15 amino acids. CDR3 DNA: TGTGCCAGCAATCAACCGACAGGGTACACCGGGGAGCTGTTTTTT. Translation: CASNQPTGYTGELFF.

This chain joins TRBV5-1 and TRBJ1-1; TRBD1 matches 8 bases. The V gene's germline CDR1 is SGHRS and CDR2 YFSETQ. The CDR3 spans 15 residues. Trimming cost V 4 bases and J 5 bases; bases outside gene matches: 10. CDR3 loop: CASSPGGLLGTEAFF. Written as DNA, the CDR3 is TGCGCCAGCAGCCCAGGGGGCCTATTAGGGACTGAAGCTTTCTTT.

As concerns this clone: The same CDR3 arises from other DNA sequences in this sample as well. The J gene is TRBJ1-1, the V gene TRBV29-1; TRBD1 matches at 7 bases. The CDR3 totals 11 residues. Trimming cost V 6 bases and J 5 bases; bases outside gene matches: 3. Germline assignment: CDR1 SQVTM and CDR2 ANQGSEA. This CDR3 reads CSVRQGTEAFF. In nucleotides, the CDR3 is TGCAGCGTGAGACAGGGAACTGAAGCTTTCTTT.

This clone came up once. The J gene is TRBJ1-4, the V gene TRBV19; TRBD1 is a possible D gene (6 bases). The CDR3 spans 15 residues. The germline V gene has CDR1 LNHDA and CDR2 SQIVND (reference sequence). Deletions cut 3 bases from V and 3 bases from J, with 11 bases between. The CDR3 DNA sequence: TGTGCCAGTAGTATCCGAACAGGGCCTAATGAAAAACTGTTTTTT. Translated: CASSIRTGPNEKLFF.

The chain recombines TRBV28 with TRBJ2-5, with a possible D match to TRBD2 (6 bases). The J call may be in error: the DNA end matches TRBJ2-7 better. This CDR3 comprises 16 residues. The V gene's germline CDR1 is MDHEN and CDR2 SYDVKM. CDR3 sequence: CASSLYPRELAYEQYF. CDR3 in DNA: TGTGCCAGCAGTTTATACCCCCGGGAGTTAGCCTACGAGCAGTACTTC.

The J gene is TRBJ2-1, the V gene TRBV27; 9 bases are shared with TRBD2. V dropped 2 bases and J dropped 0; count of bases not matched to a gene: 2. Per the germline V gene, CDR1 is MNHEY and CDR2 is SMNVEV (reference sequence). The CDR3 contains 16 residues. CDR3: CASSLAGGSSYNEQFF. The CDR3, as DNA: TGTGCCAGCAGTTTAGCGGGAGGGAGCTCCTACAATGAGCAGTTCTTC.

CDR3 DNA: TGTGCCAGCGTGAGGAGTAACGGGAATCAGCCCCAGCATTTT. Translating it yields CASVRSNGNQPQHF. The chain couples TRBV28 to TRBJ1-5; the D is unclear. This CDR3 has 14 amino acids. V gave up 8 bases and J gave up 4 bases, with 15 bases separating them. Germline V gene data show CDR1 as MDHEN and CDR2 as SYDVKM.

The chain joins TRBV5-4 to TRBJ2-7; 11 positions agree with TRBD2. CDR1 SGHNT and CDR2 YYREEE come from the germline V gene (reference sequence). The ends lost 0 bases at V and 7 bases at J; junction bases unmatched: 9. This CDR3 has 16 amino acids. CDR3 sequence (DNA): TGTGCCAGCAGCTTGGGCAAACTAGCGGGAGTCGGGGAGCAGTACTTC. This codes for CASSLGKLAGVGEQYF. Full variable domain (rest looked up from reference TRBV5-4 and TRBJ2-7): ETGVTQSPTHLIKTRGQQVTLRCSSQSGHNTVSWYQQALGQGPQFIFQYYREEENGRGNFPPRFSGLQFPNYSSELNVNALELDDSALYLCASSLGKLAGVGEQYFGPGTRLTVT.

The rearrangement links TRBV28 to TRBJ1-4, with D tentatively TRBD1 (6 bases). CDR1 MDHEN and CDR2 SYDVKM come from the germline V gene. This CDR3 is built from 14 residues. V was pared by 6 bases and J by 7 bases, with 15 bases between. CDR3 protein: CASSPGTLGEKLFF. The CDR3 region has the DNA TGTGCCAGCAGCCCGGGGACATTAGGTGAAAAACTGTTTTTT.

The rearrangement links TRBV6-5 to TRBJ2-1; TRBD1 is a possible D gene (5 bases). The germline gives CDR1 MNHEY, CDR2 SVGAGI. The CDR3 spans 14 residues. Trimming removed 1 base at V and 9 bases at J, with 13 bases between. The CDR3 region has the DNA TGTGCCAGCAGTTACTTCCTAGGGGAAAGTGAGCAGTTCTTC. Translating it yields CASSYFLGESEQFF.

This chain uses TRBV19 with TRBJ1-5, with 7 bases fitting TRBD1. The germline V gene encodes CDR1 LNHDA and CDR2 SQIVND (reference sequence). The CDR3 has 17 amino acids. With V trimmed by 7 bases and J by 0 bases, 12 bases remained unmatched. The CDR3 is CASTKDRDFDSNQPQHF. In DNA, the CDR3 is TGTGCCAGTACTAAAGACAGGGACTTTGATAGCAATCAGCCCCAGCATTTT.

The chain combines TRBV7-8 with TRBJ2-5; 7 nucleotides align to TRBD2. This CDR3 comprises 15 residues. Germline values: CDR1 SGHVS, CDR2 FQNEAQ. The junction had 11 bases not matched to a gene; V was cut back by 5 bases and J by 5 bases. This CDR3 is CASSPVELARETQYF. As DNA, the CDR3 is TGTGCCAGCAGCCCGGTTGAACTAGCGCGGGAGACCCAGTACTTC. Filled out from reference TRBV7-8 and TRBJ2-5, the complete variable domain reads GAGVSQSPRYKVAKRGQDVALRCDPISGHVSLFWYQQALGQGPEFLTYFQNEAQLDKSGLPSDRFFAERPEGSVSTLKIQRTQQEDSAVYLCASSPVELARETQYFGPGTRLLVL.

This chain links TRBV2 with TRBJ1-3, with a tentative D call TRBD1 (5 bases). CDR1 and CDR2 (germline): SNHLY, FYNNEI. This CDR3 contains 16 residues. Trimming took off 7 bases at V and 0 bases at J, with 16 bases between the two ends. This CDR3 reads CASTSVPGLSGNTIYF. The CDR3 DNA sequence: TGTGCCAGCACCTCCGTCCCGGGGCTCTCTGGAAACACCATATATTTT.

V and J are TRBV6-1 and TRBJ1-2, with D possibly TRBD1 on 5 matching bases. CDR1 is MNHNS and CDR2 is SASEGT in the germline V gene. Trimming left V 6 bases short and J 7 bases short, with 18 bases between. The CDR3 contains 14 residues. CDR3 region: CASRTGTSGGGYTF. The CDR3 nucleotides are TGTGCCAGCAGAACCGGGACCTCGGGCGGTGGCTACACCTTC.

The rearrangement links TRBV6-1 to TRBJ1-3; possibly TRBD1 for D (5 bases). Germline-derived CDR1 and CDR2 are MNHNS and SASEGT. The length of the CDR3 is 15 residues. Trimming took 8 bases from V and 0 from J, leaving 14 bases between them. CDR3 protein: CASGWGDSSGNTIYF. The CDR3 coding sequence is TGTGCCAGCGGGTGGGGGGACTCCTCTGGAAACACCATATATTTT.

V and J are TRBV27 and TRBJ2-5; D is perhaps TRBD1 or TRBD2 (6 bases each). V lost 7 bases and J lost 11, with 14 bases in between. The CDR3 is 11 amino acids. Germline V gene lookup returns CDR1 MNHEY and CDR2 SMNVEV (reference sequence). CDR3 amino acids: CASTSRGEQYF. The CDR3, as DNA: TGTGCCAGCACCTCAAGGGGGGAGCAGTACTTC.

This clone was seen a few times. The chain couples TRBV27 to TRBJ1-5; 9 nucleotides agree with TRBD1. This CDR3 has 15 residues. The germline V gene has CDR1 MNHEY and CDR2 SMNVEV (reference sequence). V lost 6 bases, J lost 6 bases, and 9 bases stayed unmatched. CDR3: CASRPGQGMGQPQHF. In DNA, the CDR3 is TGTGCCAGCAGACCGGGACAGGGAATGGGTCAGCCCCAGCATTTT.

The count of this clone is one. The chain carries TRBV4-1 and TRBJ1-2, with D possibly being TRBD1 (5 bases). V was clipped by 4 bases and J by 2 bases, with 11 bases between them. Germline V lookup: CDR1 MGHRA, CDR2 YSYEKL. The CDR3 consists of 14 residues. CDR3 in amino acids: CASSRGRENYGYTF. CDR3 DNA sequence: TGCGCCAGCAGCCGGGGCAGGGAGAACTATGGCTACACCTTC.

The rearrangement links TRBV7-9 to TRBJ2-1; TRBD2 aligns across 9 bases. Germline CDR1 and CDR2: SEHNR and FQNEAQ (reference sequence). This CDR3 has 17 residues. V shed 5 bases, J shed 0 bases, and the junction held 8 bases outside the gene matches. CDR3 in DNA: TGTGCCAGCAGCCTCGGACTAGCGTATAGCTCCTACAATGAGCAGTTCTTC. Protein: CASSLGLAYSSYNEQFF.

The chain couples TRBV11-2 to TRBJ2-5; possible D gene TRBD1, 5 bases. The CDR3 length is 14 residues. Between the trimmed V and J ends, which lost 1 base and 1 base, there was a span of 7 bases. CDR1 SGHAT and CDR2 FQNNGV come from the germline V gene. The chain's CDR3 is CASSLATVQETQYF. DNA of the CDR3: TGTGCCAGCAGCTTAGCGACAGTCCAAGAGACCCAGTACTTC.

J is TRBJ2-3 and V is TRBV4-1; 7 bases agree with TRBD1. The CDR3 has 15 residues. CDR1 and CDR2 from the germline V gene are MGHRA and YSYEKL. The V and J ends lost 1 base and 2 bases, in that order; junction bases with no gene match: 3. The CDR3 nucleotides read TGCGCCAGCAGCCAAGGGGGACAGCCCACAGATACGCAGTATTTT. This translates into CASSQGGQPTDTQYF.

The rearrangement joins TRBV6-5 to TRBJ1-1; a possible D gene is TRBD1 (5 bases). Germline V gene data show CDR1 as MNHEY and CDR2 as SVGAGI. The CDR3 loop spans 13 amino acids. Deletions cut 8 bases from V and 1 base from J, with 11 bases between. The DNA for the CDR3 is TGTGCCAGCCAGAGGGGAGAGAACACTGAAGCTTTCTTT. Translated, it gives CASQRGENTEAFF.

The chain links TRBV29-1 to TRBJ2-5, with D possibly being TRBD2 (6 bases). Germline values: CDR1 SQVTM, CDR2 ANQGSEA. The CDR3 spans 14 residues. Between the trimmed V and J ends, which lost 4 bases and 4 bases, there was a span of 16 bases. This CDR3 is CSVVWTGVVETQYF. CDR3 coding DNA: TGCAGCGTTGTCTGGACGGGAGTTGTAGAGACCCAGTACTTC. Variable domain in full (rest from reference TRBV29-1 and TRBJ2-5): SAVISQKPSRDICQRGTSLTIQCQVDSQVTMMFWYRQQPGQSLTLIATANQGSEATYESGFVIDKFPISRPNLTFSTLTVSNMSPEDSSIYLCSVVWTGVVETQYFGPGTRLLVL.

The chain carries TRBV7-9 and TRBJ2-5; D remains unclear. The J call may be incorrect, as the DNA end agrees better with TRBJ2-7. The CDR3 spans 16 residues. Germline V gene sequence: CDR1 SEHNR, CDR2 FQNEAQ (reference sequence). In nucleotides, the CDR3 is TGTGCCAGCAGCTTAGGTCACCCCAGAAAGGTTAACGAGCAGTACTTC. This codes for CASSLGHPRKVNEQYF.

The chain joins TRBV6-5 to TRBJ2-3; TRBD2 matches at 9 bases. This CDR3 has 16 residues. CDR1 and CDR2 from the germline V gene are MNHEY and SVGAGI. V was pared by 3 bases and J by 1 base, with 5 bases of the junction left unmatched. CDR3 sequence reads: CASSYRAGGGTDTQYF. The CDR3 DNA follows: TGTGCCAGCAGTTATCGTGCGGGAGGGGGCACAGATACGCAGTATTTT.

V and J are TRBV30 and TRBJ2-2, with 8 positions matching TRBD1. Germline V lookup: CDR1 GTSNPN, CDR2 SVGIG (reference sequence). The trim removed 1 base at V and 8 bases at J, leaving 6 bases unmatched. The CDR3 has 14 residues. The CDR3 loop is CAWSGGQGIGELFF. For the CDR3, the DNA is TGTGCCTGGAGTGGCGGACAGGGTATAGGGGAGCTGTTTTTT.